The 24 T cell receptor beta chains below come from one sample, sequenced in a study of blood T cell repertoires in COVID-19. Repertoires were generated with immunoSEQ multiplex PCR, while TCRdb's copy carries only in-frame clones and drops some. The sample lists about 150,000 clones; 65% to 90% were seen once. Sequencing was performed on peripheral blood. These receptors were collected from a woman in her sixties with COVID-19, enrolled during active disease.

This clone has a handful of counts. V usage is TRBV3-1 (or the pseudogene TRBV3-2) and J usage is TRBJ1-1; the match to TRBD1 covers 8 bases. J was trimmed by 6 bases and V by 3 bases; bases with no gene match: 12. The germline V gene encodes CDR1 LGHDT and CDR2 YNNKEL (reference sequence). CDR3 size: 16 residues. The CDR3 sequence is CASSHKILQGGAEAFF. The CDR3 bases are TGTGCCAGCAGCCATAAAATACTACAGGGGGGAGCTGAAGCTTTCTTT.

The V gene is TRBV5-1, the J gene TRBJ1-1, with 8 bases matching TRBD1. Germline trimming cut 0 bases from V and 4 bases from J; bases unmatched to any gene: 5. The CDR3 is 15 amino acids. The germline gives CDR1 SGHRS, CDR2 YFSETQ. DNA of the CDR3: TGCGCCAGCAGCTTGGCGACAGGGGTCCGCACTGAAGCTTTCTTT. The encoded protein is CASSLATGVRTEAFF.

The chain joins TRBV5-1 to TRBJ2-1, with 10 bases that match TRBD2. This CDR3 spans 15 amino acids. In germline, CDR1 is SGHRS, CDR2 YFSETQ. The V segment lost 5 bases and the J segment 5 bases; nucleotides outside the gene matches: 7. The CDR3 is CASRSGLAENNEQFF. The CDR3 DNA follows: TGCGCCAGCAGATCTGGACTAGCGGAAAACAATGAGCAGTTCTTC.

V is TRBV7-9 and J is TRBJ1-2; D unresolved. V gave up 0 bases and J gave up 0 bases, with 11 bases separating them. Germline-derived CDR1 and CDR2 are SEHNR and FQNEAQ (reference sequence). The CDR3 contains 16 residues. DNA for the CDR3: TGTGCCAGCAGCTTAGCCCTTACAGCAGCTAACTATGGCTACACCTTC. Translation: CASSLALTAANYGYTF.

V gene TRBV10-3 combines with J gene TRBJ2-6, with 8 bases identical to TRBD1. V lost 8 bases and J lost 0; bases outside the gene matches: 9. The CDR3 is 17 residues long. Looked up from germline, CDR1 is ENHRY and CDR2 is SYGVKD. The DNA for the CDR3 is TGTGCCATCGGACCGGGACAGGCCTTCTCTGGGGCCAACGTCCTGACTTTC. It specifies CAIGPGQAFSGANVLTF.

The rearrangement joins TRBV11-2 to TRBJ2-2; the D is unclear. CDR3 length equals 14 residues. The V end was cut by 3 bases, the J end by 4 bases, with 9 bases between. Germline-derived CDR1 and CDR2 are SGHAT and FQNNGV. CDR3 DNA sequence: TGTGCCAGCAGCTTTTTGGAGCGCACCGGGGAGCTGTTTTTT. It translates to CASSFLERTGELFF.

The CDR3 DNA follows: TGTGCCAGCTCACCAGACAGGAATAGCTCACCCCTCCACTTT. This translates into CASSPDRNSSPLHF. The chain couples TRBV18 to TRBJ1-6, with D perhaps TRBD1 (6 bases). CDR3 length: 14 residues. Germline V lookup: CDR1 KGHSH, CDR2 LQKENI. Trimming took off 2 bases at V and 10 bases at J, with 12 bases between the two ends.

This clone showed up just once. The chain recombines TRBV19 with TRBJ2-1; 12 bases agree with TRBD2. Unmatched junction bases numbered 3, after V lost 7 bases and J lost 2 bases. Germline V lookup: CDR1 LNHDA, CDR2 SQIVND (reference sequence). The CDR3 spans 15 residues. The CDR3 DNA follows: TGTGCCAGTACCCGGACTAGCGGGGCCTACAATGAGCAGTTCTTC. Translation gives CASTRTSGAYNEQFF.

In this sample, this clone turned up a few times. The V gene is TRBV6-5, the J gene TRBJ2-7; 10 bases are shared with TRBD1. The CDR3 has 15 amino acids. Germline assignment: CDR1 MNHEY and CDR2 SVGAGI. Germline trimming cut 5 bases from V and 6 bases from J; bases unmatched to any gene: 10. The CDR3 nucleotides read TGTGCCAGCAGTCTGGGACAGGGGAGGATGGTCGAGCAGTACGTC. It encodes CASSLGQGRMVEQYV.

The chain links TRBV29-1 to TRBJ1-5; D is undetermined. This CDR3 has 12 residues. Germline values: CDR1 SQVTM, CDR2 ANQGSEA. V lost 4 bases and J 4 bases, leaving 8 bases between the germline ends. CDR3 in amino acids: CSVGQNNQPQHF. CDR3 DNA: TGCAGCGTTGGGCAGAATAATCAGCCCCAGCATTTT.

The DNA of the CDR3 is TGTGCCAGTAGTATAGATCCCGGGACAGCTCTTAGCTATGGCTACACCTTC. Translation gives CASSIDPGTALSYGYTF. The chain couples TRBV19 to TRBJ1-2; 7 positions match TRBD1. CDR1 and CDR2 from the germline V gene are LNHDA and SQIVND (reference sequence). J gave up 4 bases and V 0 bases, and 11 bases lay outside the gene matches. There are 17 residues in the CDR3.

The chain uses TRBV19 and TRBJ2-6; TRBD2 aligns across 13 bases. Germline-derived CDR1 and CDR2 are LNHDA and SQIVND (reference sequence). The junction had 6 bases not matched to a gene; V was cut back by 5 bases and J by 8 bases. The CDR3 loop spans 16 amino acids. CDR3 nucleotide sequence: TGTGCCAGTAGTCCTCAGACTAGCGGGAGGTCCAACGTCCTGACTTTC. Translation gives CASSPQTSGRSNVLTF.

Concerning this clone: Within the sample, other DNA sequences also encode this same CDR3. The chain combines TRBV19 with TRBJ2-1, with D unclear. The CDR3 loop spans 13 amino acids. Germline CDR1 LNHDA, CDR2 SQIVND (reference sequence). V dropped 1 base and J dropped 4 bases, with 5 bases sitting between them. DNA of the CDR3: TGTGCCAGTAGTATAGGAGCATACAATGAGCAGTTCTTC. It yields the protein CASSIGAYNEQFF.

This chain connects TRBV18 to TRBJ1-4, with 7 positions matching TRBD1. V lost 3 bases, J lost 8 bases, and 3 bases stayed unmatched. Germline-derived CDR1 and CDR2 are KGHSH and LQKENI. The CDR3 has 13 residues. The CDR3 loop reads CASSPGTDEKLFF. Written as DNA, the CDR3 is TGTGCCAGCTCACCTGGGACAGACGAAAAACTGTTTTTT.

The chain combines TRBV3-1 (or the pseudogene TRBV3-2) with TRBJ2-5; 11 bases are a match to TRBD1. Trimming cost V 0 bases and J 4 bases; bases outside gene matches: 1. The CDR3 spans 15 residues. The germline V gene encodes CDR1 LGHDT and CDR2 YNNKEL (reference sequence). For the CDR3, the DNA is TGTGCCAGCAGCCAAGATGGGACAGGGGGAGAGACCCAGTACTTC. It translates to CASSQDGTGGETQYF.

The genes are TRBV5-1 and TRBJ1-1; D perhaps matches TRBD1 (6 bases). V was pared by 0 bases and J by 0 bases, with 12 bases between. This CDR3 has 16 residues. Germline-derived CDR1 and CDR2 are SGHRS and YFSETQ. The CDR3 nucleotides are TGCGCCAGCAGCTTGGCCCCCCAGGGGATGAACACTGAAGCTTTCTTT. As protein: CASSLAPQGMNTEAFF.

The chain links TRBV11-3 to TRBJ2-1; no clear D gene. This CDR3 has 13 residues. Germline CDR1 is SGHNT and CDR2 is YENEEA. V was trimmed by 5 bases and J by 8 bases, leaving 13 bases between them. In DNA, the CDR3 is TGTGCCAGCAGCCGCGGAAGACTCGATGAGCAGTTCTTC. It yields the protein CASSRGRLDEQFF.

The J gene is TRBJ1-5, the V gene TRBV4-1, with D maybe TRBD1 (5 bases). This CDR3 is 16 amino acids long. Trimming cost V 1 base and J 16 bases, with 26 bases left between them. Per the germline V gene, CDR1 is MGHRA and CDR2 is YSYEKL. This chain's CDR3 is CASSQGGGARASGSHF. The CDR3 bases are TGCGCCAGCAGCCAAGGTGGGGGTGCGAGGGCCAGCGGGTCTCATTTT.

The CDR3 reads CASRANRGANSPLHF. The CDR3 DNA is TGTGCCAGCCGTGCAAACAGGGGAGCTAATTCACCCCTCCACTTT. This rearrangement joins TRBV21-1 to TRBJ1-6; the table's D gene call, TRBD1, was not cross checked with the DNA. TRBV21-1 is marked as a pseudogene. The CDR3 consists of 15 residues.

The gene calls are TRBV4-1 and TRBJ1-3, with no clear D. The germline V and J ends were trimmed by 1 base and 0 bases, with 7 bases remaining between them. Germline CDR1 is MGHRA and CDR2 is YSYEKL. CDR3 length: 15 residues. The CDR3 bases are TGCGCCAGCAGCCAAGTCCTCAGCTCTGGAAACACCATATATTTT. It encodes CASSQVLSSGNTIYF.

This rearrangement joins TRBV24-1 to TRBJ2-1; D might be TRBD2 (6 bases). Trimming pared 3 bases from V and 6 bases from J, leaving 17 bases between. Germline loops: CDR1 KGHDR, CDR2 SFDVKD. The CDR3 is 16 amino acids. The CDR3 protein is CATSDADQGGGNEQFF. CDR3 sequence (DNA): TGTGCCACCAGTGATGCCGACCAGGGAGGTGGCAATGAGCAGTTCTTC.

The chain recombines TRBV10-3 with TRBJ1-1, with 7 bases identical to TRBD1. J lost 3 bases, V lost 5 bases, and 6 bases had no gene match. This CDR3 has 14 residues. CDR1 and CDR2 (germline): ENHRY, SYGVKD. The CDR3 region has the DNA TGTGCCATCAGTATACAGGGGCCTTACACTGAAGCTTTCTTT. Its protein product is CAISIQGPYTEAFF.

The rearrangement uses TRBV21-1 and TRBJ2-7; the D call TRBD2 from the table was never checked on the DNA. TRBV21-1 is a documented pseudogene. This CDR3 region has 16 residues. CDR3 region: CATAGTVLPGGYEQYF. The CDR3 DNA reads as TGTGCCACTGCGGGGACAGTTCTCCCGGGGGGGTACGAGCAGTACTTC.

The rearrangement uses TRBV7-3 and TRBJ1-1; D remains ambiguous. Germline loops: CDR1 SGHTA, CDR2 FQGTGA. This CDR3 region has 13 residues. V was cut by 0 bases and J by 6 bases, with 8 bases left in between. The CDR3 region has the DNA TGTGCCAGCAGCTTAACGTTGGCATCTGAAGCTTTCTTT. Its translation: CASSLTLASEAFF.